This TCR beta chain originates from a study of T cells in Graves' hyperthyroidism and ophthalmopathy. Study findings and constraints: Stable hyperthyroidism was told apart from ophthalmopathy by a model built on 13 V-J features.

Amplification of TCR beta CDR3 regions was performed using RNA transcripts as template. HTBI primers were used for first-round RT-PCR of the TCR CDR3. TCRdb ran MiXCR on the multiplex PCR reads and lists one entry per CDR3 protein. Counted here are under 400,000 distinct CDR3 sequences, 25% occurring once; the ten biggest clones make up over 70%. Turning to this clonotype: Antigen: not known.

Germline V gives CDR1 MNHEY, CDR2 SVGAGI. Between the trimmed V and J ends, which lost 5 bases and 4 bases, there was a span of 15 bases. The CDR3 has 15 residues. Newly diagnosed hyperthyroidism, duration under 2 months, in patients aged 18 to 65. Sequencing was performed on blood. The rearrangement links TRBV6-5 to TRBJ1-3; no clear D. This TCR was sampled from a man in his fifties with Graves' hyperthyroidism. CDR3 region: CASSEILRWGNTIYF. CDR3 DNA: TGTGCCAGCAGTGAAATTTTGCGATGGGGAAACACCATATATTTT.